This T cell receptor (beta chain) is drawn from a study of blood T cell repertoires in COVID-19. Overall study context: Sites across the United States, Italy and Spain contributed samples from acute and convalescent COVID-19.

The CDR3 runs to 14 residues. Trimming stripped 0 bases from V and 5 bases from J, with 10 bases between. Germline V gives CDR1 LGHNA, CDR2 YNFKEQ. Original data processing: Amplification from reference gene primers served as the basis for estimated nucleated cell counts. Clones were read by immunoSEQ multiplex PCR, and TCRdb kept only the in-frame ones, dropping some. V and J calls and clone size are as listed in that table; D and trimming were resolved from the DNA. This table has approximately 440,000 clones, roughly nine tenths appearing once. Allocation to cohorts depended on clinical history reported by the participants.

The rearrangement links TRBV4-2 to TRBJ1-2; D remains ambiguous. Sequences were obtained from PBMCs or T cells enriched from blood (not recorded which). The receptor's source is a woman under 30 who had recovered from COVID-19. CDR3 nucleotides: TGTGCCAGCAGCCAAGATTTTGGAGAATATGGCTACACCTTC. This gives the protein CASSQDFGEYGYTF.